These 5 T cell receptor beta chains originate from one sample sequenced in a study of blood T cell repertoires in COVID-19. Method: immunoSEQ multiplex PCR; TCRdb's copy keeps in-frame clones and lacks some. The data show more than 45,000 clones, roughly 85% seen once. Sequenced material: peripheral blood. These receptor sequences come from a human donor in a cohort sampled during active COVID-19.

The chain carries TRBV11-2 and TRBJ2-2, with 8 nucleotides matching TRBD2. The length of the CDR3 is 17 residues. The J segment lost 8 bases and the V segment lost 4 bases, leaving 15 bases of the junction unmatched. Germline CDR1 SGHAT, CDR2 FQNNGV. CDR3 loop: CASSSPLRASGRGELFF. The CDR3, as DNA: TGTGCCAGCAGCTCCCCCCTCCGGGCCAGCGGGAGAGGGGAGCTGTTTTTT.

The sample holds one count of this clone. J is TRBJ2-1 and V is TRBV6-5; the match to TRBD2 covers 9 bases. V shed 4 bases, J shed 4 bases, and the junction held 5 bases outside the gene matches. This CDR3 has 15 residues. Germline V gene data show CDR1 as MNHEY and CDR2 as SVGAGI. The DNA for the CDR3 is TGTGCCAGCAGTTCCCTAGCGGGATTTTACAATGAGCAGTTCTTC. It codes for CASSSLAGFYNEQFF.

This sequence joins TRBV28 and TRBJ2-7; 9 nucleotides agree with TRBD1. The CDR3 runs to 14 residues. The J segment lost 2 bases and the V segment lost 4 bases, leaving 3 bases of the junction unmatched. The germline V gene encodes CDR1 MDHEN and CDR2 SYDVKM. DNA for the CDR3: TGTGCCAGCAGTTCCCGACAGGGGGCCTACGAGCAGTACTTC. Translation: CASSSRQGAYEQYF. The full variable domain, in which reference TRBV28 and TRBJ2-7 provide the parts outside the CDR3, is DVKVTQSSRYLVKRTGEKVFLECVQDMDHENMFWYRQDPGLGLRLIYFSYDVKMKEKGDIPEGYSVSREKKERFSLILESASTNQTSMYLCASSSRQGAYEQYFGPGTRLTVT.

A single count supports this clone. This rearrangement joins TRBV18 to TRBJ1-1; TRBD1 agrees at 8 bases. CDR3 size: 14 residues. The germline CDR1 and CDR2 sequences are KGHSH and LQKENI. J was trimmed by 2 bases and V by 2 bases; bases with no gene match: 1. The CDR3 region is CASSPTGGNTEAFF. CDR3 bases: TGTGCCAGCTCACCAACAGGGGGAAACACTGAAGCTTTCTTT.

Turning to this clone: This sample includes further DNA sequences coding for the same CDR3. The chain joins TRBV5-1 to TRBJ1-2, with D unclear. Germline lookup yields CDR1 SGHRS and CDR2 YFSETQ. Trimming left V 0 bases short and J 4 bases short, with 4 bases between. The CDR3 spans 12 residues. Written as DNA, the CDR3 is TGCGCCAGCAGCTTGGATAGCTATGGCTACACCTTC. Its protein product is CASSLDSYGYTF.